This T cell receptor beta chain derives from a study of shared clonotypes between healthy human individuals. Germline V lookup: CDR1 ENHRY, CDR2 SYGVKD. V was pared by 6 bases and J by 4 bases, with 9 bases between. CDR3 size: 12 residues. This clone was detected once. TCRdb keeps only in-frame clones here, not all; method: immunoSEQ multiplex PCR. The data show over a million clones, 70% to 80% seen once. This clonotype was sampled from a man aged 18 to 29 in good health. Some clones in this sample may be carry-over from other donors' samples. Sequenced: memory CD4+ T cells from PBMCs. Noted subset: CD45RA-negative fraction. The chain has TRBV10-3 and TRBJ1-2; D is perhaps TRBD1 (6 bases). CDR3 loop: CAIRGGPYGYTF. CDR3 bases: TGTGCCATCAGGGGGGGCCCCTATGGCTACACCTTC.